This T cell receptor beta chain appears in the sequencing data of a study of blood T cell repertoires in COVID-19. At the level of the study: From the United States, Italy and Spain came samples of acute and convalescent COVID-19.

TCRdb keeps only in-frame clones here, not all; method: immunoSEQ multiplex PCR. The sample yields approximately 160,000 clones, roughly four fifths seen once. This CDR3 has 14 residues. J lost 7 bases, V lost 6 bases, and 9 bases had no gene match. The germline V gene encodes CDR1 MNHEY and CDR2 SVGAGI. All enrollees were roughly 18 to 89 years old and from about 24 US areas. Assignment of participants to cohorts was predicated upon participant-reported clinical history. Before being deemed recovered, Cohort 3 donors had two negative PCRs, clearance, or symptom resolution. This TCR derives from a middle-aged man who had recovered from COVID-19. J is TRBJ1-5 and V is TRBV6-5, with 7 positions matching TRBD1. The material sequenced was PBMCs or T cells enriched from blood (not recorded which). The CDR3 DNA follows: TGTGCCAGCAGCCCATACAGGGGCCGGCAGCCCCAGCATTTT. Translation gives CASSPYRGRQPQHF.